This T cell receptor (beta chain) was profiled in a study of tumor and adjacent non-tumor tissue in lung cancer. The template was RNA from unsorted bulk tissue. The library came from three nested PCR rounds adapted from ARM-PCR protocols. TCRdb reanalysed the multiplex PCR reads using MiXCR and keeps one entry per CDR3 protein. The table shows 130,000 or so distinct CDR3 sequences, with around three fifths occurring only once. This clonotype came up many times. This CDR3 has 12 amino acids. Germline assignment: CDR1 MNHEY and CDR2 SVGEGT. With 5 bases removed from V and 0 bases from J, the gap between germline ends came to 5 bases.

This receptor was identified in a young man with non-small cell lung cancer. The J gene is TRBJ2-7, the V gene TRBV6-2 or TRBV6-3; D is unclear. The material sequenced was lung tumor tissue. CDR3 nucleotides: TGTGCCAGCAGTCTGGACTCCTACGAGCAGTACTTC. Its protein product is CASSLDSYEQYF.